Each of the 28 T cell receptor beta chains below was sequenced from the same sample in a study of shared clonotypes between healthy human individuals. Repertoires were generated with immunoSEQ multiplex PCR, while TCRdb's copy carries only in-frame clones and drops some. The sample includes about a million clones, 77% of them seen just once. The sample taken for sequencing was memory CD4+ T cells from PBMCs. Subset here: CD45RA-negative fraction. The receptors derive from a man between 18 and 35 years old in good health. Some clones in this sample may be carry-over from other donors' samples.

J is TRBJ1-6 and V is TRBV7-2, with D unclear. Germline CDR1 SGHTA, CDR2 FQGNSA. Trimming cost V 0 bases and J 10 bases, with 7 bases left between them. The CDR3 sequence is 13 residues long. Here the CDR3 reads CASSLAKGSPLHF. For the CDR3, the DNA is TGTGCCAGCAGCTTAGCGAAGGGATCACCCCTCCACTTT.

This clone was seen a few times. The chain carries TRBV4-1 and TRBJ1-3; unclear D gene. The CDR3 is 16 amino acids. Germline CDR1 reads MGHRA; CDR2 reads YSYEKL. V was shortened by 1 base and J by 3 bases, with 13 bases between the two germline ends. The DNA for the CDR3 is TGCGCCAGCAGCCAAGCCGTGGTGACACTTGGAAACACCATATATTTT. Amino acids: CASSQAVVTLGNTIYF.

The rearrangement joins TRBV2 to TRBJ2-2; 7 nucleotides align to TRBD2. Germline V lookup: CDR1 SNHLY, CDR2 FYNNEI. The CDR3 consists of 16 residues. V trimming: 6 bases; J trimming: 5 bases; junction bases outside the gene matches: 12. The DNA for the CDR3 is TGTGCCAGCAGCGACCCCGGGGGGAGGGCGACCGGGGAGCTGTTTTTT. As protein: CASSDPGGRATGELFF.

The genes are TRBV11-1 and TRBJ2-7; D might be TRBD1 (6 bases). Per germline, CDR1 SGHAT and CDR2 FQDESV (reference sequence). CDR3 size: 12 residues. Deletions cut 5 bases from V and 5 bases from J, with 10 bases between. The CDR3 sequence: CASSIQGNEQYF. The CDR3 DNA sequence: TGTGCCAGCAGCATACAGGGAAACGAGCAGTACTTC.

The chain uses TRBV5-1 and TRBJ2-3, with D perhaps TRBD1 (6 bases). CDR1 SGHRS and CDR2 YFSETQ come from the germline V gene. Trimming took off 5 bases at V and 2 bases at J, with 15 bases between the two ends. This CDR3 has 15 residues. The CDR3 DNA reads TGCGCCAGCAGGAGGCAGGACAGACCCACAGATACGCAGTATTTT. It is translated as CASRRQDRPTDTQYF.

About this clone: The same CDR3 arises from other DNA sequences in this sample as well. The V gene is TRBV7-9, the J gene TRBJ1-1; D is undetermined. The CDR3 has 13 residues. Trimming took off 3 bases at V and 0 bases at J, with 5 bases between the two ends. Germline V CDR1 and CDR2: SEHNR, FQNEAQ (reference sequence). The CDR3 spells CASSLTVNTEAFF. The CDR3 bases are TGTGCCAGCAGCTTGACGGTGAACACTGAAGCTTTCTTT.

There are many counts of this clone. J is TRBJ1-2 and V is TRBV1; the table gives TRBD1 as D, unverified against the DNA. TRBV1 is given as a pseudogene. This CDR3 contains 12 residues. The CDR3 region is CTSSCQAHGYTF. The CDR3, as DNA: TGCACCAGCAGCTGTCAGGCACATGGCTACACCTTC.

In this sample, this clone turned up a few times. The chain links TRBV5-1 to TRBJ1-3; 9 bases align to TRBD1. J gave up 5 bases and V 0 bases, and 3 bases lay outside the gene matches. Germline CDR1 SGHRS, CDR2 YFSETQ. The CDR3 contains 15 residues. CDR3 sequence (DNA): TGCGCCAGCAGCTTGGGTGACAGGGGGAGAAACACCATATATTTT. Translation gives CASSLGDRGRNTIYF. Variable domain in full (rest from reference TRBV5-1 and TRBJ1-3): KAGVTQTPRYLIKTRGQQVTLSCSPISGHRSVSWYQQTPGQGLQFLFEYFSETQRNKGNFPGRFSGRQFSNSRSEMNVSTLELGDSALYLCASSLGDRGRNTIYFGEGSWLTVV.

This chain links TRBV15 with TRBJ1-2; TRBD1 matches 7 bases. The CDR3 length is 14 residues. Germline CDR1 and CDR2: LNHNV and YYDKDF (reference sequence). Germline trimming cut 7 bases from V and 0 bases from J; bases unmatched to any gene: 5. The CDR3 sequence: CATKQGPTNYGYTF. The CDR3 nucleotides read TGTGCCACCAAACAGGGGCCTACTAACTATGGCTACACCTTC.

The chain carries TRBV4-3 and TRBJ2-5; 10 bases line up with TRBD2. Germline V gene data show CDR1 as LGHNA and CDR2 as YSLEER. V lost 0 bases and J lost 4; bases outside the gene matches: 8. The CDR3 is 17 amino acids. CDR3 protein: CASSQEYSGRASETQYF. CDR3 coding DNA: TGCGCCAGCAGCCAAGAATACAGCGGGAGGGCCTCAGAGACCCAGTACTTC.

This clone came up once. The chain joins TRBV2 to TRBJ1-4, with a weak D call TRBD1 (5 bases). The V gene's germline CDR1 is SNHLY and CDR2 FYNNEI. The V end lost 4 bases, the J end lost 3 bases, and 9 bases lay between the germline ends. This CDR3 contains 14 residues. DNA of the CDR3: TGTGCCAGCAGTGTGAGACAGTCTAATGAAAAACTGTTTTTT. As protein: CASSVRQSNEKLFF.

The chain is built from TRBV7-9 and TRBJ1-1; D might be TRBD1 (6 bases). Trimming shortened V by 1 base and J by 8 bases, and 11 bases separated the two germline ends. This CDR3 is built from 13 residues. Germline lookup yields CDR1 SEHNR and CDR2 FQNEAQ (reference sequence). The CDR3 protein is CASSLGGREEAFF. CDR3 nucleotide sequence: TGTGCCAGCAGCTTAGGGGGGCGGGAGGAAGCTTTCTTT.

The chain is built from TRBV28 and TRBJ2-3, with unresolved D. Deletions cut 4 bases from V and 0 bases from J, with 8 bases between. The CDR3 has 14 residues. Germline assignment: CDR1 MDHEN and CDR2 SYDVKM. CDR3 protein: CASSSWSSTDTQYF. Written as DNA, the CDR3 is TGTGCCAGCAGTTCCTGGTCTAGCACAGATACGCAGTATTTT.

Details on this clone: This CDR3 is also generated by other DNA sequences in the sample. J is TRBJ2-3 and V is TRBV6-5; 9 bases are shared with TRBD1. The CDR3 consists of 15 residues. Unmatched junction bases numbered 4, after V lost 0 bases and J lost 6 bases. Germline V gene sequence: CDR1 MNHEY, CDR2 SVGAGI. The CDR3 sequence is CASSYSGTGKDTQYF. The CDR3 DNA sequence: TGTGCCAGCAGTTACTCCGGGACAGGGAAGGATACGCAGTATTTT.

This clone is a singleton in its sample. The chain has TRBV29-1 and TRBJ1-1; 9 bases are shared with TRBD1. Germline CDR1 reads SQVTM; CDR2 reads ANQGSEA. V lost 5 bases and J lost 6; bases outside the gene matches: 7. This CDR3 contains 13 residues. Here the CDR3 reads CSVQTGGSAEAFF. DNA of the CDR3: TGCAGCGTTCAGACAGGGGGTAGTGCTGAAGCTTTCTTT.

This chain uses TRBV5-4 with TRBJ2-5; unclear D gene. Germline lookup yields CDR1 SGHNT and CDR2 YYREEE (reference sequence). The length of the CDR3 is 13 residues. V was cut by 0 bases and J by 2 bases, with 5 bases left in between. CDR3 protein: CASSLASQETQYF. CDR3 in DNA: TGTGCCAGCAGCTTGGCCTCACAAGAGACCCAGTACTTC.

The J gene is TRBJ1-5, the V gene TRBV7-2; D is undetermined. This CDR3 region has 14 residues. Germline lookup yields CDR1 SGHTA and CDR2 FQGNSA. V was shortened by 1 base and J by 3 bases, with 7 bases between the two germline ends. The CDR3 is CASSLGRSNQPQHF. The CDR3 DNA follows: TGTGCCAGCAGCTTAGGACGTTCCAATCAGCCCCAGCATTTT.

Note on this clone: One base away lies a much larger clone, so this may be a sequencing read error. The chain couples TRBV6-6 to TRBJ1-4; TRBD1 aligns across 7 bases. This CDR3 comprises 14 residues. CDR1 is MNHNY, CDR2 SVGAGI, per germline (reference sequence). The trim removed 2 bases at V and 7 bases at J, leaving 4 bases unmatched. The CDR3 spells CASSYVTGLEKLFF. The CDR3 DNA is TGTGCCAGCAGTTACGTGACAGGGCTTGAAAAACTGTTTTTT.

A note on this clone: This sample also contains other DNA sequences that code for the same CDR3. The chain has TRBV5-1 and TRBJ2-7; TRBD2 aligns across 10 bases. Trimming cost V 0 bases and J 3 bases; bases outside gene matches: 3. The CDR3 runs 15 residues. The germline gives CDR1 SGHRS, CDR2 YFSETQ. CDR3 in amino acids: CASSLGLAGNYEQYF. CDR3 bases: TGCGCCAGCAGCTTGGGACTAGCGGGCAACTACGAGCAGTACTTC.

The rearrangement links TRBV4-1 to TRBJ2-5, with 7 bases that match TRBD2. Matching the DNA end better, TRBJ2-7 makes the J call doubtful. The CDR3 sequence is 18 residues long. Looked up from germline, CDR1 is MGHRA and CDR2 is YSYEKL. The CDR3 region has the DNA TGCGCCAGCAGCCAAGATCTCCGAAGCGGGAAGGGTCGGTACGAGCAGTACTTC. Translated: CASSQDLRSGKGRYEQYF.

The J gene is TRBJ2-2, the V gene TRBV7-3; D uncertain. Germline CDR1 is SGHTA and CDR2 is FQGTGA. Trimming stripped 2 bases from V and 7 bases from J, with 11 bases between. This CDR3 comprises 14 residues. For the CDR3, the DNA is TGTGCCAGCAGCTTAGATAGCCTGGGCGGGGAGCTGTTTTTT. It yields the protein CASSLDSLGGELFF.

The CDR3 DNA is TGTGCCAGCAGCTTGGAGCAGCGAGCAGAGACCCAGTACTTC. It is translated as CASSLEQRAETQYF. The rearrangement links TRBV5-6 to TRBJ2-5; D is uncertain. The germline gives CDR1 SGHDT, CDR2 YYEEEE. This CDR3 comprises 14 residues. V was cut by 0 bases and J by 4 bases, with 10 bases left in between.

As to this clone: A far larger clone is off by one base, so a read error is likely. The DNA for the CDR3 is TGTGCCTGGAGCGTCGGGACAGGGGGCGGTAAAAACATTAAGTACTTC. Amino acid sequence: CAWSVGTGGGKNIKYF. The V and J genes are TRBV30 and TRBJ2-4, with 12 positions matching TRBD1. The CDR3 has 16 residues. Germline-derived CDR1 and CDR2 are GTSNPN and SVGIG (reference sequence).

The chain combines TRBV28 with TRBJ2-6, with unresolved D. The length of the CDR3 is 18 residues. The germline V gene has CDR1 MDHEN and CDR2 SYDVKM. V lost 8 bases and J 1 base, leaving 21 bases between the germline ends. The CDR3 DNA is TGTGCCAGCGGTCCACCCGGCCCCTTGGGATCTGGGGCCAACGTCCTGACTTTC. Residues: CASGPPGPLGSGANVLTF. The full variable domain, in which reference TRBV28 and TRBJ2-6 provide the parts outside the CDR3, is DVKVTQSSRYLVKRTGEKVFLECVQDMDHENMFWYRQDPGLGLRLIYFSYDVKMKEKGDIPEGYSVSREKKERFSLILESASTNQTSMYLCASGPPGPLGSGANVLTFGAGSRLTVL.

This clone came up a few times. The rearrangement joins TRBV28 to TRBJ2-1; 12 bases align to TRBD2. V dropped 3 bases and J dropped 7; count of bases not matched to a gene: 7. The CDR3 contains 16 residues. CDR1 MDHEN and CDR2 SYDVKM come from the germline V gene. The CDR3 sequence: CASSLSRTSGKNEQFF. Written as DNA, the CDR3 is TGTGCCAGCAGTTTGTCTCGGACTAGCGGGAAGAATGAGCAGTTCTTC.

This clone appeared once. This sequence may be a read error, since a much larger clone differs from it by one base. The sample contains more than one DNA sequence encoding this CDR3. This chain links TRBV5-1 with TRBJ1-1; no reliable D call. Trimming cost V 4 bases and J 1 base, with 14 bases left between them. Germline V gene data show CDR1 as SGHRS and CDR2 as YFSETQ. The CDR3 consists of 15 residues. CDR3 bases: TGCGCCAGCAGCCGTTTGGGAGGGAGGAACACTGAAGCTTTCTTT. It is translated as CASSRLGGRNTEAFF.

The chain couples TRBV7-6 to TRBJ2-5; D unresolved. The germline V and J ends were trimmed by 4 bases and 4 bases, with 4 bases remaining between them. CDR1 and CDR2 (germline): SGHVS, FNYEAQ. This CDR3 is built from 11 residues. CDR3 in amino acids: CASSSLETQYF. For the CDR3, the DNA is TGTGCCAGCAGCTCCTTAGAGACCCAGTACTTC.

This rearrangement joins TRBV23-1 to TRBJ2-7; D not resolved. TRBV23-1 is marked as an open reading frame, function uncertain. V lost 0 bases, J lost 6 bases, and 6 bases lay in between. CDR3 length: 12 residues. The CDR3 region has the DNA TGCGCCAGCAGTCAATCGAGGCTCGAGCAGTACTTC. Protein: CASSQSRLEQYF.